This T cell receptor beta chain is drawn from a study of blood T cell repertoires in COVID-19. TCRdb's table, derived via immunoSEQ multiplex PCR, lists solely in-frame clones and lacks some. This sample carries some 140,000 clones, roughly 83% of them seen once, and the ten largest clones take 9% to 14%. The V segment lost 5 bases and the J segment 4 bases; nucleotides outside the gene matches: 1. The CDR3 sequence is 14 residues long. Germline lookup yields CDR1 SEHNR and CDR2 FQNEAQ (reference sequence). With respect to this clone: Other DNA variants within this sample encode the same CDR3.

This receptor was identified in a woman aged 60 to 75 with COVID-19, enrolled during active disease. Material for sequencing was peripheral blood. V gene TRBV7-9 combines with J gene TRBJ1-4; 10 bases align to TRBD1. The CDR3 nucleotides are TGTGCCAGCAGCCGGACAGGGGGTAATGAAAAACTGTTTTTT. Amino acid sequence: CASSRTGGNEKLFF.